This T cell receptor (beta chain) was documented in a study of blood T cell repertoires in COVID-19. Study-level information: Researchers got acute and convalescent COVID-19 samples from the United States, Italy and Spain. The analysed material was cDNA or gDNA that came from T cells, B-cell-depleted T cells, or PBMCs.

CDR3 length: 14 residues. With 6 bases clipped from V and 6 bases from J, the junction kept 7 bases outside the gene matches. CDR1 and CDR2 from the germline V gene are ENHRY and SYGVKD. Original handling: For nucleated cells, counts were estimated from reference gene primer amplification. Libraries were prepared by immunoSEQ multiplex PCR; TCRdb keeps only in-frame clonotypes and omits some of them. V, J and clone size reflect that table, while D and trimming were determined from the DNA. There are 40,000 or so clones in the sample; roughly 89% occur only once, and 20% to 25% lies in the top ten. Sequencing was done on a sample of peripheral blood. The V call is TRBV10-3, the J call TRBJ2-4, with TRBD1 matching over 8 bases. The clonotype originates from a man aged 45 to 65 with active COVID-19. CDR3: CAISQDRAPNIQYF. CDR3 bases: TGTGCCATCAGCCAGGACAGGGCCCCAAACATTCAGTACTTC.